This is a list of T cell receptor beta chains from one sample in a study of neoadjuvant anti-PD-1 for oral cavity cancer. Generated by immunoSEQ multiplex PCR, the TCRdb table keeps only in-frame clones and is missing some. Among several thousand clones listed, around three fifths were seen once. This specimen consisted of PBMCs, obtained after nivolumab (anti-PD-1) treatment. The source of these receptors is a person between 40 and 80 years old with oral cavity squamous cell carcinoma. CDR3s include the opening cysteine and the closing phenylalanine or tryptophan. The order of the fields is clone size, V gene, D gene, J gene, CDR3 DNA, CDR3 protein. The D gene is left open where the match is weak. Clone sizes are given selectively: once, few, many, or a class where the clone is expanded.

-	TRBV10-3	-	TRBJ1-5	TGTGCCATCAGTGAAGGAGGGATGGGTGCTCAGCCCCAGCATTTT	CAISEGGMGAQPQHF
-	TRBV27	-	TRBJ2-7	TGTGCCAGCAGTTACCAAAGCTCCTACGAGCAGTACTTC	CASSYQSSYEQYF
-	TRBV5-6	TRBD1	TRBJ2-7	TGTGCCAGCAGTCCACCCGGGACAGGGAGCTCCTACGAGCAGTACTTC	CASSPPGTGSSYEQYF
-	TRBV11-2	-	TRBJ1-1	TGTGCCAGCAGCTTGGGCAGGGCTAACACTGAAGCTTTCTTT	CASSLGRANTEAFF
-	TRBV28	-	TRBJ1-5	TGTGCCAGCAGGAGAGACGGCAATCAGCCCCAGCATTTT	CASRRDGNQPQHF
-	TRBV12-5	-	TRBJ2-1	TGTGCTAGTGGGGCTAGAGATAGCGGCTACTTATGGAATGAGCAGTTCTTC	CASGARDSGYLWNEQFF
once	TRBV7-3	-	TRBJ2-3	TGTGCCAGCAGCTTTAACCCTTTGGTGGATACGCAGTATTTT	CASSFNPLVDTQYF
-	TRBV5-8	-	TRBJ2-5	TGTGCCAGCAGCTTGCCGATGGCCCAGTACTTC	CASSLPMAQYF
few	TRBV5-1	-	TRBJ1-1	TGCGCCAGCAGCCCGAGGGTTTCTAGGGGCTGGTACACTGAAGCTTTCTTT	CASSPRVSRGWYTEAFF
few	TRBV21-1	-	TRBJ2-1	TGTGCCAGCAGCAAGGGGCCTAGGGGCGACAATGAGCAGTTCTTC	CASSKGPRGDNEQFF
few	TRBV7-8	-	TRBJ2-2	TGTGCCAGCAGCTTAAGGGCCACCGGGGAGCTGTTTTTT	CASSLRATGELFF
few	TRBV6-1	-	TRBJ1-2	TGTGCCAGCAGTGAAGAAAGTGGCGGAGGCTACACCTTC	CASSEESGGGYTF
-	TRBV5-6	-	TRBJ2-1	TGTGCCAGCAGCTTGAACGAATGGGCATCCAATGAGCAGTTCTTC	CASSLNEWASNEQFF
-	TRBV7-2	TRBD1	TRBJ2-6	TGTGCCAGCAGCGGAGGGACAGGGCTTACTGGGGCCAACGTCCTGACTTTC	CASSGGTGLTGANVLTF
-	TRBV2	-	TRBJ2-2	TGTGCCAGCGACCCGAAACGCGCGAACACCGGGGAGCTGTTTTTT	CASDPKRANTGELFF
-	TRBV6-4	TRBD1	TRBJ1-1	TGTGCCAGCAGTGAGGAGTGGGGACAGACGAACACTGAAGCTTTCTTT	CASSEEWGQTNTEAFF
few	TRBV4-2	-	TRBJ2-1	TGTGCCAGCAGCCAAGGGCAGGGAGTGAGTGAGCAGTTCTTC	CASSQGQGVSEQFF
few	TRBV30	-	TRBJ1-5	TGTGCCTGGAGTGTAAACAACATTGGCAATCAGCCCCAGCATTTT	CAWSVNNIGNQPQHF
-	TRBV10-3	-	TRBJ2-5	TGTGCCATCAGTGATGGAGGGACACGGGGAGAGACCCAGTACTTC	CAISDGGTRGETQYF
-	TRBV5-6	TRBD1	TRBJ2-5	TGTGCCAGCAGCTTGGAGGGGGCGGATGAGACCCAGTACTTC	CASSLEGADETQYF
-	TRBV7-9	-	TRBJ2-7	TGTGCCAGCAGCTTTACAAGTTACGAGCAGTACTTC	CASSFTSYEQYF
-	TRBV14	-	TRBJ2-5	TGTGCCAGCAGCCAAGATGAACTCCCCCGTAGGGAGACCCAGTACTTC	CASSQDELPRRETQYF
-	TRBV9	TRBD2	TRBJ2-2	TGTGCCAGCAGCGTAGACCCCGCTAGCGGGGGGGCAGGGGAGCTGTTTTTT	CASSVDPASGGAGELFF
-	TRBV28	-	TRBJ1-2	TGTGCCAGCAGTTTATCGACTACTTATGGCTACACCTTC	CASSLSTTYGYTF
few	TRBV5-4	TRBD2	TRBJ2-2	TGTGCCAGCAGCGCGTCCGGGACTAGCGGGAGGGCCGGGGCCGGGGAGCTGTTTTTT	CASSASGTSGRAGAGELFF